This T cell receptor beta chain was profiled in a study of graft-versus-host responses after intestinal transplantation. Study background: Recipients obtained multivisceral, liver-intestinal, or isolated intestinal transplants. Among the recipients, all got anti-thymocyte globulin induction and then tacrolimus and steroids for around 3 years. Study findings and constraints: GvH clones appeared in recipient marrow, some first in ileum or blood.

Assay used: immunoSEQ multiplex PCR; TCRdb lists only in-frame clones, some missing. Among 90,000 or so clones listed, roughly 85% were seen once. Germline V gene sequence: CDR1 KGHSH, CDR2 LQKENI. The V gene end was trimmed by 0 bases and the J gene end by 7 bases; junction bases not matched to a gene: 3. This CDR3 has 14 residues. In regard to this clone: Its specificity is not known.

The sample in question was unstimulated CD4+ T cells sorted from spleen or lymph node cells, obtained before intestinal transplant. The receptor comes from a human donor who received an intestinal transplant. The V and J genes are TRBV18 and TRBJ1-2; 9 positions match TRBD1. DNA for the CDR3: TGTGCCAGCTCACCACCGAGGACAGGGGTTGGCTACACCTTC. Protein sequence: CASSPPRTGVGYTF.